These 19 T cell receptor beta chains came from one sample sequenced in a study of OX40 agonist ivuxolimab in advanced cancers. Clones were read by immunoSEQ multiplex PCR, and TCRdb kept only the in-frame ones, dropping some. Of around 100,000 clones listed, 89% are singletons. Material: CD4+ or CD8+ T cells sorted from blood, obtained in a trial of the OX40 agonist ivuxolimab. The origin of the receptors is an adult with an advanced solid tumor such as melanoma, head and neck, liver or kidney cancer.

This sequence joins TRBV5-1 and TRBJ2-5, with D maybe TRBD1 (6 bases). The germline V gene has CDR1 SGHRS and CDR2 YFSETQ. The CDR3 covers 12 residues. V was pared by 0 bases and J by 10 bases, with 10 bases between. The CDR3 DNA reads TGCGCCAGCAGCTTGGAGGGGGAAGGCCAGTACTTC. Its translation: CASSLEGEGQYF. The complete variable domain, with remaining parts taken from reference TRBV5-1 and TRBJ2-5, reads KAGVTQTPRYLIKTRGQQVTLSCSPISGHRSVSWYQQTPGQGLQFLFEYFSETQRNKGNFPGRFSGRQFSNSRSEMNVSTLELGDSALYLCASSLEGEGQYFGPGTRLLVL.

The CDR3 loop reads CASSNIRGRDTEAFF. CDR3 nucleotide sequence: TGCGCCAGCAGCAACATCAGGGGGAGGGACACTGAAGCTTTCTTT. The gene calls are TRBV5-1 and TRBJ1-1, with 7 bases that match TRBD1. J lost 3 bases, V lost 4 bases, and 9 bases had no gene match. This CDR3 has 15 residues. Germline V gene data show CDR1 as SGHRS and CDR2 as YFSETQ.

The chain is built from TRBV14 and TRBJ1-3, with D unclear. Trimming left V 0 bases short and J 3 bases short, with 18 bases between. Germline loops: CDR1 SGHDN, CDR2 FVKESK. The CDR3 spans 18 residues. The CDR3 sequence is CASSQDLPGWTGGNTIYF. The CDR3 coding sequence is TGTGCCAGCAGCCAAGATCTCCCGGGTTGGACTGGTGGAAACACCATATATTTT.

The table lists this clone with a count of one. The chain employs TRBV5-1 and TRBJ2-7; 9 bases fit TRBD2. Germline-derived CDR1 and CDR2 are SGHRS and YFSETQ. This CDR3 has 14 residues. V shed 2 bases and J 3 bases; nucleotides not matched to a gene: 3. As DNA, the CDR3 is TGCGCCAGCAGCTTATCTAGCGGGAACTACGAGCAGTACTTC. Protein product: CASSLSSGNYEQYF.

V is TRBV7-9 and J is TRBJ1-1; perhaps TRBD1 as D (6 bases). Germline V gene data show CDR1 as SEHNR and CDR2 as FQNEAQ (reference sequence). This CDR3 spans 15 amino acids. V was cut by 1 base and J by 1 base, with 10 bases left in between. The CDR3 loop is CASSLVRQENTEAFF. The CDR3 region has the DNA TGTGCCAGCAGCTTAGTAAGACAGGAGAACACTGAAGCTTTCTTT.

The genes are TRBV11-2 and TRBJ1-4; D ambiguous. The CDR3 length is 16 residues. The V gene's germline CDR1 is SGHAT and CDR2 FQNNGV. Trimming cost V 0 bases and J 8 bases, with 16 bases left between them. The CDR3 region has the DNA TGTGCCAGCAGCTTAGACACGGTGGGGTTCGGCGAAAAACTGTTTTTT. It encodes CASSLDTVGFGEKLFF.

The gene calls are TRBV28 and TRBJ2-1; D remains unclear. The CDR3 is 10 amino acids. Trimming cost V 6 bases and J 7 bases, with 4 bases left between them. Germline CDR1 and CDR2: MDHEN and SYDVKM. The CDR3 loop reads CASRHNEQFF. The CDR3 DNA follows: TGTGCCAGCAGACATAATGAGCAGTTCTTC.

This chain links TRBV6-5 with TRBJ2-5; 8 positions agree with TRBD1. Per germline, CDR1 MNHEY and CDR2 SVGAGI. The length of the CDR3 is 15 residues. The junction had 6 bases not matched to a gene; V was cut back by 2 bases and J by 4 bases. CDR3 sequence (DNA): TGTGCCAGCAGTTACACCGGGACAGGAGGAGAGACCCAGTACTTC. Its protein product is CASSYTGTGGETQYF.

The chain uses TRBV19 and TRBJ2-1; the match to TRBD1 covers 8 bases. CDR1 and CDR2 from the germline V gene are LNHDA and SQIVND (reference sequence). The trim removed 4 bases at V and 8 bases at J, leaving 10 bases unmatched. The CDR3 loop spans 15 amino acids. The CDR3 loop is CASSTWTQQGDEQFF. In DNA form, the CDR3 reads TGTGCCAGTAGTACCTGGACTCAACAGGGGGATGAGCAGTTCTTC.

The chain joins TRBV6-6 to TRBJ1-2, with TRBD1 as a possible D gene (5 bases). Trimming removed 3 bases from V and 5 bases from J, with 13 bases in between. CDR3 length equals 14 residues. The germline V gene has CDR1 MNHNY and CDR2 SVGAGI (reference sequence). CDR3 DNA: TGTGCCAGCAGTTATTACCAGGGACGGTATGGCTACACCTTC. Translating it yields CASSYYQGRYGYTF.

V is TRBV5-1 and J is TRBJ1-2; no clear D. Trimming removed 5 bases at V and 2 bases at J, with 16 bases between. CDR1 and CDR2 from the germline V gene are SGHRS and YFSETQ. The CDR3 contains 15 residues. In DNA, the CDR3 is TGCGCCAGCAGACCAGGTCAAGGATCGAACTATGGCTACACCTTC. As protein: CASRPGQGSNYGYTF.

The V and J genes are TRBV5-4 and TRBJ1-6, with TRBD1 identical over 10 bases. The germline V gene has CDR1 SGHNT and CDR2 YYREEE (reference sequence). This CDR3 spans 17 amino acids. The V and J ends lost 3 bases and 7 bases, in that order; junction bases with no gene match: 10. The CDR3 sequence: CASSSPGQGTKNSPLHF. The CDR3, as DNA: TGTGCCAGCAGCTCGCCGGGACAGGGGACTAAAAATTCACCCCTCCACTTT.

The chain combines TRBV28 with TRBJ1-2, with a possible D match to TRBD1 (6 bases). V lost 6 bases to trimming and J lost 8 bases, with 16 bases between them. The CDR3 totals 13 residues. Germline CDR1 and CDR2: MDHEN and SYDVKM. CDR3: CASRETGTDGYTF. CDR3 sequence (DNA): TGTGCCAGCAGAGAAACAGGGACCGACGGCTACACCTTC.

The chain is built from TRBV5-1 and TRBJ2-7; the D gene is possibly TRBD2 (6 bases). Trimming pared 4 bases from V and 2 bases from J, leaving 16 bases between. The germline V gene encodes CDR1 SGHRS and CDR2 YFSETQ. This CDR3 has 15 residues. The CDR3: CASSRGMEGPYEQYF. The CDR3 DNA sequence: TGCGCCAGCAGCCGGGGAATGGAGGGCCCCTACGAGCAGTACTTC. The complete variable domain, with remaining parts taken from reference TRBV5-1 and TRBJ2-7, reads KAGVTQTPRYLIKTRGQQVTLSCSPISGHRSVSWYQQTPGQGLQFLFEYFSETQRNKGNFPGRFSGRQFSNSRSEMNVSTLELGDSALYLCASSRGMEGPYEQYFGPGTRLTVT.

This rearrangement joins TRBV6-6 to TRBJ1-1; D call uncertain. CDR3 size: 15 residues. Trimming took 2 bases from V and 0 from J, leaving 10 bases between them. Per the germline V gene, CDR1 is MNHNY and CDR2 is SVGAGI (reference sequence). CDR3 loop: CASSYPDKLNTEAFF. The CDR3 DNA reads TGTGCCAGCAGTTACCCTGACAAACTGAACACTGAAGCTTTCTTT.

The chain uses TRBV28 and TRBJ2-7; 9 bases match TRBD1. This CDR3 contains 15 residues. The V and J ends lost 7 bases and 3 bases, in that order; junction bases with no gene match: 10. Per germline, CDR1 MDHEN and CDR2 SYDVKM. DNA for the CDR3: TGTGCCAGCATTCAAACCGGGACAGGGTTCTACGAGCAGTACTTC. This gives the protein CASIQTGTGFYEQYF.

The CDR3 loop is CASSVDGTLGTEAFF. The CDR3 DNA is TGTGCCAGCAGCGTAGACGGGACTTTAGGGACTGAAGCTTTCTTT. The rearrangement links TRBV9 to TRBJ1-1, with D perhaps matching TRBD1 (5 bases). The CDR3 runs to 15 residues. V lost 0 bases, J lost 5 bases, and 14 bases lay in between. Germline lookup yields CDR1 SGDLS and CDR2 YYNGEE.

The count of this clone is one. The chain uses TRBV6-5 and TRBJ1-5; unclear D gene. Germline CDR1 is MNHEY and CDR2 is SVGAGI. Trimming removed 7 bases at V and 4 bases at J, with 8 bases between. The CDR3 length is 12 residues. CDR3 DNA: TGTGCCAGCAATGTAAGGAATCAGCCCCAGCATTTT. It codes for CASNVRNQPQHF.

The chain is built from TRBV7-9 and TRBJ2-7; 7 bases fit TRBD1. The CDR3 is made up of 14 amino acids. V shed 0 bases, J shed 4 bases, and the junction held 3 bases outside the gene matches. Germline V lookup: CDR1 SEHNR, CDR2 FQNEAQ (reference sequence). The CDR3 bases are TGTGCCAGCAGCTTAGCGGGACAGCATTACGAGCAGTACTTC. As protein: CASSLAGQHYEQYF.